A single sample gave rise to the 8 T cell receptor beta chains below, sequenced in a study of neurological immune-mediated disorders. MiXCR was run by TCRdb on the 5' RACE reads, yielding one entry per CDR3 protein. Of roughly 50,000 distinct CDR3 sequences listed, around 4.3% are singletons. Sequencing input: PBMCs. The receptors were sampled from an older woman with multiple sclerosis.

This clonotype was detected only a few times. This chain connects TRBV5-1 to TRBJ2-3; no reliable D call. Germline CDR1 SGHRS, CDR2 YFSETQ. With 4 bases removed from V and 0 bases from J, the gap between germline ends came to 9 bases. The length of the CDR3 is 14 residues. CDR3 in amino acids: CASSPPESTDTQYF. For the CDR3, the DNA is TGCGCCAGCAGCCCCCCTGAGAGCACAGATACGCAGTATTTT.

This clonotype was counted ten times or more. The chain combines TRBV7-8 with TRBJ2-5; the match to TRBD2 covers 7 bases. CDR3 length: 14 residues. CDR1 and CDR2 from the germline V gene are SGHVS and FQNEAQ. Unmatched junction bases numbered 6, after V lost 1 base and J lost 7 bases. The CDR3 nucleotides read TGTGCCAGCAGCTTAGGTCGCGGGGGAGTGACCCAGTACTTC. Translated: CASSLGRGGVTQYF. Filled out from reference TRBV7-8 and TRBJ2-5, the complete variable domain reads GAGVSQSPRYKVAKRGQDVALRCDPISGHVSLFWYQQALGQGPEFLTYFQNEAQLDKSGLPSDRFFAERPEGSVSTLKIQRTQQEDSAVYLCASSLGRGGVTQYFGPGTRLLVL.

The V and J genes are TRBV5-1 and TRBJ2-3; 8 bases map to TRBD1. In germline, CDR1 is SGHRS, CDR2 YFSETQ. V lost 1 base to trimming and J lost 0 bases; unmatched junction nucleotides: 4. The length of the CDR3 is 16 residues. This chain's CDR3 is CASSLLGQASTDTQYF. DNA for the CDR3: TGCGCCAGCAGCTTGCTGGGACAGGCTAGCACAGATACGCAGTATTTT. Using reference TRBV5-1 and TRBJ2-3 for the parts outside the CDR3, the full variable domain is KAGVTQTPRYLIKTRGQQVTLSCSPISGHRSVSWYQQTPGQGLQFLFEYFSETQRNKGNFPGRFSGRQFSNSRSEMNVSTLELGDSALYLCASSLLGQASTDTQYFGPGTRLTVL.

This clonotype was observed a handful of times. V usage is TRBV20-1 and J usage is TRBJ2-5, with D maybe TRBD1 (6 bases). The V gene lost 6 bases and the J gene lost 6 bases, with 17 bases spanning the gap. The germline CDR1 and CDR2 sequences are DFQATT and SNEGSKA (reference sequence). This CDR3 contains 13 residues. The CDR3 DNA reads as TGCAGTGCCCCTATTACAGGGCAGCAGACCCAGTACTTC. Residues: CSAPITGQQTQYF.

The sample holds many counts of this clonotype. The rearrangement joins TRBV28 to TRBJ1-1; D might be TRBD1 (6 bases). The CDR3 sequence is 18 residues long. Germline CDR1 MDHEN, CDR2 SYDVKM. The germline V and J ends were trimmed by 6 bases and 1 base, with 24 bases remaining between them. CDR3 sequence: CASRYGGDTLSTNTEAFF. The CDR3, as DNA: TGTGCCAGCAGATATGGGGGGGACACCTTATCGACGAACACTGAAGCTTTCTTT.

The rearrangement joins TRBV7-2 to TRBJ2-5; the match to TRBD2 covers 12 bases. This CDR3 has 16 residues. Germline values: CDR1 SGHTA, CDR2 FQGNSA. Losses at the gene ends were 3 bases for V and 1 base for J; bases not matched to a gene: 3. The CDR3 DNA follows: TGTGCCAGCAGCTTTGGACTAGCGGGGATCCAAGAGACCCAGTACTTC. Translating gives CASSFGLAGIQETQYF. Based on the CDR3 plus reference TRBV7-2 and TRBJ2-5, the full variable domain is GAGVSQSPSNKVTEKGKDVELRCDPISGHTALYWYRQSLGQGLEFLIYFQGNSAPDKSGLPSDRFSAERTGGSVSTLTIQRTQQEDSAVYLCASSFGLAGIQETQYFGPGTRLLVL.

This clonotype was detected many times. J is TRBJ2-7 and V is TRBV20-1, with D possibly TRBD2 on 5 matching bases. From germline, CDR1 is DFQATT and CDR2 SNEGSKA (reference sequence). This CDR3 region has 13 residues. V shed 4 bases and J shed 0 bases, with 10 bases lying between them. CDR3 in amino acids: CSATSGVSYEQYF. The CDR3, as DNA: TGCAGTGCTACCTCCGGGGTCTCCTACGAGCAGTACTTC.

This clonotype was seen many times. The J gene is TRBJ1-5, the V gene TRBV6-2 or TRBV6-3; D is ambiguous. CDR1 MNHEY and CDR2 SVGEGT come from the germline V gene. CDR3 length: 15 residues. V was trimmed by 7 bases and J by 4 bases, leaving 17 bases between them. For the CDR3, the DNA is TGTGCCAGCACCAATCGACGGAGACTAAATCAGCCCCAGCATTTT. Translation: CASTNRRRLNQPQHF.